This T cell receptor (beta chain) was found in a study of metastatic and nonmetastatic thyroid tumors. About the research overall: Repertoire data that came from the blood and tumor or nodule tissue of malignant and benign thyroid patients were compared.

There were no patients who had received any treatment before thyroid surgery. Authors' processing steps: Clinicopathological groups of papillary thyroid cancer showed CDR3 differences that were used to build a distant-metastasis classifier. TCRdb re-called clones from the PCR reads using MiXCR. None of the V and J calls come from the authors' own analysis; TCRdb made them. The sample includes about 34,000 clones, over 15% of them seen just once. Study observations and caveats: Reportedly, malignant thyroid tumors had significantly higher TCR beta diversity than benign nodules, in blood and tumor.

V lost 4 bases to trimming and J lost 6 bases; unmatched junction nucleotides: 1. CDR1 and CDR2 from the germline V gene are SGHRS and YFSETQ. This CDR3 is built from 12 residues. As for this clone: Its matching antigen is unknown.

The TCR sequence derives from a female donor with papillary thyroid cancer or a benign thyroid nodule (not recorded which). Some clones in this sample may be carry-over from other donors' samples. Source material: blood. The chain has TRBV5-1 and TRBJ1-2; 9 bases align to TRBD1. CDR3 sequence reads: CASSRDRDGYTF. The CDR3 DNA reads as TGCGCCAGCAGCAGGGACAGGGATGGCTACACCTTC. Full variable domain (outside the CDR3, taken from reference TRBV5-1 and TRBJ1-2): KAGVTQTPRYLIKTRGQQVTLSCSPISGHRSVSWYQQTPGQGLQFLFEYFSETQRNKGNFPGRFSGRQFSNSRSEMNVSTLELGDSALYLCASSRDRDGYTFGSGTRLTVV.